Sequencing of this T cell receptor (beta chain) was carried out in a study of OX40 agonist ivuxolimab in advanced cancers. About the research overall: Administration of intravenous ivuxolimab to patients occurred every 2 weeks at 0.01 to 10 mg/kg. Past anti-PD-1, anti-PD-L1 or anti-CTLA-4 therapy was accepted, and 30% to 50% had received some. Study conclusions and caveats: By week 6 at 0.1 to 3.0 mg/kg, blood CD4+ and CD8+ T cells had expanded clonally.

CDR1 and CDR2 from the germline V gene are SEHNR and FQNEAQ (reference sequence). Trimming pared 4 bases from V and 7 bases from J, leaving 13 bases between. This CDR3 has 13 amino acids. There are a few counts of this clone. Its antigen is currently unknown. The repertoire was sequenced with immunoSEQ multiplex PCR; TCRdb's copy has only in-frame clones and lacks some. The sample lists around 100,000 clones; 75% to 95% were seen once. The chain carries TRBV7-9 and TRBJ1-2; D ambiguous. This receptor was taken from an adult with an advanced solid tumor such as melanoma, head and neck, liver or kidney cancer. Sample: CD4+ or CD8+ T cells sorted from blood, taken in a trial of the OX40 agonist ivuxolimab. The DNA for the CDR3 is TGTGCCAGCAGCTCGGCAGTTAAGGCTGGCTACACCTTC. This translates into CASSSAVKAGYTF.